One sample yielded the 30 T cell receptor beta chains listed below, sequenced in a study of beta chain features in type 1 diabetes. Every bit of the isolated RNA underwent reverse transcription, so sequencing read expressed TCRB transcripts. TCRdb's table, derived via immunoSEQ multiplex PCR, lists solely in-frame clones and lacks some. The sample lists under 450,000 clones; over 11% were seen once. The sample consisted of naive CD4+ T cells from blood. The receptors shown here come from a man aged 25-45 years in good health.

This rearrangement joins TRBV15 to TRBJ2-5; unclear D gene. With 0 bases removed from V and 4 bases from J, the gap between germline ends came to 6 bases. The CDR3 consists of 13 residues. The germline CDR1 and CDR2 sequences are LNHNV and YYDKDF (reference sequence). The chain's CDR3 is CATSRDLRETQYF. The CDR3 DNA is TGTGCCACCAGCAGAGATTTGAGAGAGACCCAGTACTTC.

This clone was recorded a few times. This CDR3 is CASSLSGGGDEQYF. The CDR3 coding sequence is TGTGCCAGCAGCTTATCAGGCGGGGGGGACGAGCAGTACTTC. This chain connects TRBV11-2 to TRBJ2-7; TRBD2 matches 9 bases. Trimming removed 2 bases from V and 5 bases from J; junction bases left unmatched: 4. Germline V gene sequence: CDR1 SGHAT, CDR2 FQNNGV. CDR3 length equals 14 residues.

The chain has TRBV9 and TRBJ2-5; D possibly corresponds to TRBD1 (6 bases). Germline values: CDR1 SGDLS, CDR2 YYNGEE. V was trimmed by 0 bases and J by 2 bases, leaving 11 bases between them. The CDR3 length is 15 residues. The CDR3 spells CASSVDNRAQETQYF. The CDR3 nucleotides read TGTGCCAGCAGCGTAGACAACAGGGCGCAAGAGACCCAGTACTTC.

This rearrangement joins TRBV13 to TRBJ2-1; 10 nucleotides match TRBD2. The germline gives CDR1 PRHDT, CDR2 FYEKMQ (reference sequence). CDR3 size: 15 residues. V lost 2 bases to trimming and J lost 10 bases; unmatched junction nucleotides: 8. CDR3 DNA: TGTGCCAGCAGCTTAATAGGAGCTAGCGGGGGAGAGCAGTTCTTC. Protein: CASSLIGASGGEQFF.

The chain couples TRBV18 to TRBJ2-6, with unresolved D. Germline V gene data show CDR1 as KGHSH and CDR2 as LQKENI. V was shortened by 3 bases and J by 0 bases, with 6 bases between the two germline ends. The CDR3 sequence is 15 residues long. CDR3 amino acids: CASSPSFSGANVLTF. DNA of the CDR3: TGTGCCAGCTCACCCTCGTTCTCTGGGGCCAACGTCCTGACTTTC.

As concerns this clone: The same CDR3 is also encoded by other DNA sequences in this sample. V and J are TRBV6-5 and TRBJ2-5; no firm D call. Germline CDR1 is MNHEY and CDR2 is SVGAGI. V lost 5 bases to trimming and J lost 5 bases, with 6 bases between them. The CDR3 totals 11 residues. The CDR3 here is CASSTVETQYF. The CDR3 DNA reads TGTGCCAGCAGTACCGTGGAGACCCAGTACTTC.

This clone appeared a few times. The gene calls are TRBV15 and TRBJ2-3, with 11 bases that match TRBD1. Germline loops: CDR1 LNHNV, CDR2 YYDKDF (reference sequence). The CDR3 extends over 14 amino acids. After removal of 4 bases from V and 6 bases from J, the junction contained 3 bases not matched to a gene. The DNA of the CDR3 is TGTGCCACCAGCACCCGGACAGGGGGCGATACGCAGTATTTT. Protein product: CATSTRTGGDTQYF.

The V gene is TRBV18, the J gene TRBJ2-7; 8 nucleotides match TRBD1. Germline V gives CDR1 KGHSH, CDR2 LQKENI. The CDR3 runs to 13 residues. The CDR3 nucleotides read TGTGCCAGCGCACCGGGGACAGGTGGCGAGCAGTACGTC. Protein product: CASAPGTGGEQYV.

This sequence joins TRBV21-1 and TRBJ2-5; TRBD2, the table's D call, was not compared with the DNA. TRBV21-1 has pseudogene status. The CDR3 totals 14 residues. The CDR3 protein is CASSKLEGGETQYF. Here the CDR3 DNA reads TGTGCCAGCAGCAAACTGGAGGGAGGGGAGACCCAGTACTTC.

This clone was observed a few times. V usage is TRBV30 and J usage is TRBJ2-1, with D perhaps TRBD1 (6 bases). With 3 bases removed from V and 7 bases from J, the gap between germline ends came to 13 bases. CDR3 size: 13 residues. Per the germline V gene, CDR1 is GTSNPN and CDR2 is SVGIG (reference sequence). The CDR3 DNA reads TGTGCCTGGAGCACAGGGTTGAGGAATGAGCAGTTCTTC. Its protein product is CAWSTGLRNEQFF.

This chain connects TRBV9 to TRBJ2-3, with D maybe TRBD2 (6 bases). This CDR3 comprises 15 residues. V lost 5 bases, J lost 2 bases, and 15 bases lay in between. The germline gives CDR1 SGDLS, CDR2 YYNGEE. CDR3 residues: CASSNTGTYTDTQYF. The CDR3 nucleotides read TGTGCCAGCAGTAACACCGGGACTTACACAGATACGCAGTATTTT.

This clone was picked up a small number of times. This chain joins TRBV29-1 and TRBJ2-1, with D perhaps TRBD1 (5 bases). The CDR3 is 15 amino acids. Germline assignment: CDR1 SQVTM and CDR2 ANQGSEA. V shed 4 bases and J shed 3 bases, with 16 bases lying between them. The CDR3: CSVGWRLGLYNEQFF. CDR3 bases: TGCAGCGTTGGGTGGCGGTTGGGGCTCTACAATGAGCAGTTCTTC.

The gene calls are TRBV6-6 and TRBJ2-1; D gene uncertain. V gave up 5 bases and J gave up 6 bases, with 8 bases separating them. The germline CDR1 and CDR2 sequences are MNHNY and SVGAGI (reference sequence). The CDR3 length is 12 residues. CDR3 protein: CASSPSGNEQFF. DNA of the CDR3: TGTGCCAGCAGTCCCTCCGGCAATGAGCAGTTCTTC.

This clone was observed a few times. The rearrangement uses TRBV7-2 and TRBJ1-4; no firm D call. The CDR3 sequence is 14 residues long. Between the trimmed V and J ends, which lost 1 base and 1 base, there was a span of 4 bases. From germline, CDR1 is SGHTA and CDR2 FQGNSA. The chain's CDR3 is CASSLGRTNEKLFF. CDR3 coding DNA: TGTGCCAGCAGCTTAGGGCGAACTAATGAAAAACTGTTTTTT.

This chain joins TRBV25-1 and TRBJ1-5, with D maybe TRBD1 (6 bases). V was trimmed by 3 bases and J by 4 bases, leaving 10 bases between them. The CDR3 contains 14 residues. CDR1 MGHDK and CDR2 SYGVNS come from the germline V gene. CDR3 in DNA: TGTGCCAGCAGTGAGCCGGGGGCAAATCAGCCCCAGCATTTT. Protein sequence: CASSEPGANQPQHF.

This clone was seen a handful of times. The CDR3 coding sequence is TGTGCCAGCAGCCAAGGCGTCTTTGAGCAGTTCTTC. Translation: CASSQGVFEQFF. The chain recombines TRBV14 with TRBJ2-1; D gene ambiguous. This CDR3 spans 12 amino acids. CDR1 is SGHDN and CDR2 is FVKESK in the germline V gene. With 1 base removed from V and 9 bases from J, the gap between germline ends came to 7 bases.

This clone has only a few counts. V and J are TRBV4-1 and TRBJ2-5, with unresolved D. The V end was cut by 2 bases, the J end by 4 bases, with 8 bases between. Germline lookup yields CDR1 MGHRA and CDR2 YSYEKL. The CDR3 consists of 13 residues. DNA for the CDR3: TGCGCCAGCAGCCAATTACAGAGAGAGACCCAGTACTTC. It yields the protein CASSQLQRETQYF.

The J gene is TRBJ2-3, the V gene TRBV14; 7 positions agree with TRBD2. CDR1 SGHDN and CDR2 FVKESK come from the germline V gene. V shed 1 base, J shed 4 bases, and the junction held 5 bases outside the gene matches. The CDR3 contains 15 residues. Here the CDR3 reads CASSQVGLEPDTQYF. The CDR3, as DNA: TGTGCCAGCAGCCAAGTCGGACTAGAGCCAGATACGCAGTATTTT. Supplemented by reference TRBV14 and TRBJ2-3, the full variable domain reads EAGVTQFPSHSVIEKGQTVTLRCDPISGHDNLYWYRRVMGKEIKFLLHFVKESKQDESGMPNNRFLAERTGGTYSTLKVQPAELEDSGVYFCASSQVGLEPDTQYFGPGTRLTVL.

CDR3 protein: CASSPRPDRLNQPQHF. The CDR3, as DNA: TGTGCCAGCAGCCCCCGACCGGACAGGCTTAATCAGCCCCAGCATTTT. The J gene is TRBJ1-5, the V gene TRBV7-8; TRBD1 matches at 7 bases. The CDR3 loop spans 16 amino acids. In germline, CDR1 is SGHVS, CDR2 FQNEAQ. Trimming removed 5 bases from V and 4 bases from J; junction bases left unmatched: 11.

This clone was detected a few times. This chain's CDR3 is CASRKTGVRTGELFF. Here the CDR3 DNA reads TGTGCCAGCCGTAAAACAGGGGTCCGCACCGGGGAGCTGTTTTTT. The J gene is TRBJ2-2, the V gene TRBV27; 7 bases match TRBD1. V gave up 8 bases and J gave up 4 bases; unmatched junction bases: 10. The germline CDR1 and CDR2 sequences are MNHEY and SMNVEV (reference sequence). The CDR3 consists of 15 residues.

This clone came up a few times. This chain connects TRBV7-9 to TRBJ1-2; TRBD1 matches at 9 bases. V shed 5 bases, J shed 3 bases, and the junction held 10 bases outside the gene matches. Germline CDR1 SEHNR, CDR2 FQNEAQ (reference sequence). The CDR3 is 16 amino acids. Here the CDR3 DNA reads TGTGCCAGCAGCACACCTCACAGGGGGCAGGACTATGGCTACACCTTC. As protein: CASSTPHRGQDYGYTF. Complete variable domain (other parts from reference TRBV7-9 and TRBJ1-2): DTGVSQNPRHKITKRGQNVTFRCDPISEHNRLYWYRQTLGQGPEFLTYFQNEAQLEKSRLLSDRFSAERPKGSFSTLEIQRTEQGDSAMYLCASSTPHRGQDYGYTFGSGTRLTVV.

This clone was seen a handful of times. V and J are TRBV14 and TRBJ1-1; D possibly corresponds to TRBD1 (6 bases). The germline V gene has CDR1 SGHDN and CDR2 FVKESK. V lost 3 bases and J lost 1, with 15 bases in between. The CDR3 length is 16 residues. The CDR3 sequence is CASSHLGWGPNTEAFF. Written as DNA, the CDR3 is TGTGCCAGCAGCCACCTAGGGTGGGGGCCGAACACTGAAGCTTTCTTT.

There are a few counts of this clone. The rearrangement links TRBV13 to TRBJ2-1, with TRBD2 identical over 10 bases. The J segment lost 6 bases and the V segment lost 2 bases, leaving 4 bases of the junction unmatched. In germline, CDR1 is PRHDT, CDR2 FYEKMQ (reference sequence). CDR3 size: 15 residues. CDR3 sequence (DNA): TGTGCCAGCAGCTTACTAGCGGGAGCTCGCAATGAGCAGTTCTTC. This encodes CASSLLAGARNEQFF.

This sequence joins TRBV5-6 and TRBJ1-4; perhaps TRBD1 as D (6 bases). With 4 bases removed from V and 7 bases from J, the gap between germline ends came to 14 bases. This CDR3 is 14 amino acids long. Per germline, CDR1 SGHDT and CDR2 YYEEEE. The CDR3 bases are TGTGCCAGCAGCCCAGCGAACAGGGTTGAAAAACTGTTTTTT. This codes for CASSPANRVEKLFF.

V is TRBV27 and J is TRBJ2-1; unclear D gene. V was clipped by 5 bases and J by 4 bases, with 6 bases between them. This CDR3 has 12 residues. CDR1 and CDR2 (germline): MNHEY, SMNVEV (reference sequence). CDR3 protein: CASSRVYNEQFF. The DNA of the CDR3 is TGTGCCAGCAGTCGGGTGTACAATGAGCAGTTCTTC.

This clone was found a few times. The CDR3 sequence is CASSLDGSSYNEQFF. The CDR3 region has the DNA TGTGCCAGCAGCTTGGATGGCAGCTCCTACAATGAGCAGTTCTTC. The chain uses TRBV5-4 and TRBJ2-1; D is undetermined. This CDR3 region has 15 residues. The V gene's germline CDR1 is SGHNT and CDR2 YYREEE (reference sequence). The V end was cut by 0 bases, the J end by 0 bases, with 7 bases between.

The V call is TRBV4-3, the J call TRBJ2-7; unclear D gene. Germline V CDR1 and CDR2: LGHNA, YSLEER. This CDR3 region has 13 residues. V dropped 0 bases and J dropped 9 bases, with 12 bases sitting between them. CDR3 amino acids: CASSQDKVHRQYV. The CDR3 DNA is TGCGCCAGCAGCCAAGACAAGGTACACAGGCAGTACGTC.

The sample holds a few counts of this clone. The chain recombines TRBV18 with TRBJ2-3, with unresolved D. This CDR3 has 13 residues. Trimming stripped 1 base from V and 8 bases from J, with 10 bases between. Per the germline V gene, CDR1 is KGHSH and CDR2 is LQKENI. This CDR3 reads CASSPLSESTQYF. In nucleotides, the CDR3 is TGTGCCAGCTCACCACTTTCCGAGAGTACGCAGTATTTT. Complete variable domain (other parts from reference TRBV18 and TRBJ2-3): NAGVMQNPRHLVRRRGQEARLRCSPMKGHSHVYWYRQLPEEGLKFMVYLQKENIIDESGMPKERFSAEFPKEGPSILRIQQVVRGDSAAYFCASSPLSESTQYFGPGTRLTVL.

This clone has just a few counts. The chain is built from TRBV25-1 and TRBJ1-1; 10 bases map to TRBD1. The germline gives CDR1 MGHDK, CDR2 SYGVNS. J gave up 5 bases and V 3 bases, and 3 bases lay outside the gene matches. This CDR3 is built from 14 residues. The CDR3, as DNA: TGTGCCAGCAGTGAGACAGGGGGCGGGACTGAAGCTTTCTTT. It encodes CASSETGGGTEAFF.

This clone occurred a few times. The chain links TRBV4-1 to TRBJ2-1; TRBD1 aligns across 11 bases. V dropped 2 bases and J dropped 7; count of bases not matched to a gene: 4. Germline CDR1 reads MGHRA; CDR2 reads YSYEKL. The CDR3 runs 15 residues. The CDR3 here is CASSQTDRGRNEQFF. The CDR3 nucleotides read TGCGCCAGCAGCCAAACGGACAGGGGGCGGAATGAGCAGTTCTTC.